This T cell receptor (beta chain) comes out of a study of blood T cell repertoires in COVID-19. Generated by immunoSEQ multiplex PCR, the TCRdb table keeps only in-frame clones and is missing some. The data hold 200,000 to 250,000 clones, with around 80% observed a single time. Sequencing input: peripheral blood. This receptor was taken from a woman younger than 35 with acute or convalescent COVID-19.

CDR3 amino acids: CASSQGGGTTEAFF. CDR3 nucleotide sequence: TGCGCCAGCAGCCAGGGCGGAGGAACCACTGAAGCTTTCTTT. The V and J genes are TRBV4-3 and TRBJ1-1; D unclear. The V gene lost 3 bases and the J gene lost 4 bases, with 12 bases spanning the gap. CDR1 LGHNA and CDR2 YSLEER come from the germline V gene. This CDR3 is 14 amino acids long.